This T cell receptor beta chain was recovered during a study of high-grade serous ovarian cancer treatment subgroups. Study-wide results and limits: Tumors within one patient showed repertoire similarity of roughly 0.095 to 0.85.

Sequencing was performed with immunoSEQ multiplex PCR; in TCRdb, only in-frame clones are kept and a portion is missing. The table records over 9,000 clones, roughly four fifths of them present only once. This CDR3 is 13 amino acids long. V lost 5 bases to trimming and J lost 4 bases, with 11 bases between them. Germline loops: CDR1 LNHDA, CDR2 SQIVND (reference sequence). Tumor tissue was taken before any definitive surgery or chemotherapy was given. About this clone itself: Its antigen is unknown.

Sequencing was carried out using tumor tissue. This TCR was sampled from a human donor with high-grade serous ovarian cancer. The chain combines TRBV19 with TRBJ1-1, with a weak D call TRBD1 (5 bases). The CDR3 DNA reads TGTGCCAGTAGTGCCGGCGGGGGCACTGAAGCTTTCTTT. This gives the protein CASSAGGGTEAFF.